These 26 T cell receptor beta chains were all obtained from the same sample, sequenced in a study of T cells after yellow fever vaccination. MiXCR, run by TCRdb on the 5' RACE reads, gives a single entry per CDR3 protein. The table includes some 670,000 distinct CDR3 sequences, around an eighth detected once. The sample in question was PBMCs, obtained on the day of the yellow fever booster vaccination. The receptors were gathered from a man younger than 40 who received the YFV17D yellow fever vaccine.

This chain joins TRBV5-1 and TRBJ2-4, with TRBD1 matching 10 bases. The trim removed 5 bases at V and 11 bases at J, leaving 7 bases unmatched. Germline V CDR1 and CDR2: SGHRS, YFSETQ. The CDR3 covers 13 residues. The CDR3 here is CASRFGTGDLQYF. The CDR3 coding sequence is TGCGCCAGCAGATTTGGGACAGGGGACCTTCAGTACTTC.

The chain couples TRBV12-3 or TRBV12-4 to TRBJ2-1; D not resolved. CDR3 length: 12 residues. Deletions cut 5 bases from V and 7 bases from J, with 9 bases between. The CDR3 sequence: CASSRVGNEQFF. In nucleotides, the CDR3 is TGTGCCAGCAGTAGAGTGGGGAATGAGCAGTTCTTC.

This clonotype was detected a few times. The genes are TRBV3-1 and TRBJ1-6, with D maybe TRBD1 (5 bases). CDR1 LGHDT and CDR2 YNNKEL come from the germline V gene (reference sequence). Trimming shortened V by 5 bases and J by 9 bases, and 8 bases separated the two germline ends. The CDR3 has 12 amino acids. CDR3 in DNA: TGTGCCAGCAGCGAAACAGGTTCACCCCTCCACTTT. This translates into CASSETGSPLHF.

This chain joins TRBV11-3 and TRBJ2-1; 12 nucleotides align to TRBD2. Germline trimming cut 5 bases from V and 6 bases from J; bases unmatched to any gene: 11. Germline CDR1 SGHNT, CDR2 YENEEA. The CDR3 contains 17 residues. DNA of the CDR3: TGTGCCAGCAGCGAGGGACTAGCGGGCAACACCCTCAATGAGCAGTTCTTC. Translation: CASSEGLAGNTLNEQFF. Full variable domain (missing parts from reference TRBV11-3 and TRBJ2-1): EAGVVQSPRYKIIEKKQPVAFWCNPISGHNTLYWYLQNLGQGPELLIRYENEEAVDDSQLPKDRFSAERLKGVDSTLKIQPAELGDSAVYLCASSEGLAGNTLNEQFFGPGTRLTVL.

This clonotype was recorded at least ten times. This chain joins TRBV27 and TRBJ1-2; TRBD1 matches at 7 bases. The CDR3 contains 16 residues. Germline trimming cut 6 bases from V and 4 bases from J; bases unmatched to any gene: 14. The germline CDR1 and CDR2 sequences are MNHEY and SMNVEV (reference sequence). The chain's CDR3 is CASSSGWDRPLYGYTF. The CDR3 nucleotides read TGTGCCAGCAGCTCCGGATGGGACAGACCCCTCTATGGCTACACCTTC.

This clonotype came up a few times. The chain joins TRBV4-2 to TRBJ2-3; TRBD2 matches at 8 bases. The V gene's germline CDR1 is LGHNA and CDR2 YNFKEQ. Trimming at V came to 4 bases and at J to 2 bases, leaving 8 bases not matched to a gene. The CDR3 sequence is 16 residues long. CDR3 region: CASSPTGGRLTDTQYF. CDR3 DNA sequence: TGTGCCAGCAGCCCCACGGGCGGGAGGCTCACAGATACGCAGTATTTT.

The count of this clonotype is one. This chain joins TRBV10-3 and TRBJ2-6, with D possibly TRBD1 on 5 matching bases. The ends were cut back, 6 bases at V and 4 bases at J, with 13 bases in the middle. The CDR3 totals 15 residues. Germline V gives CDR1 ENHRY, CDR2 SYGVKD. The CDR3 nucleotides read TGTGCCATCAGGTCCGACAGATACGGGGCCAACGTCCTGACTTTC. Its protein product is CAIRSDRYGANVLTF.

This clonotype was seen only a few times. The CDR3 region has the DNA TGTGCCATCAGTGAGGGAGTTGGAGCCGAAGCTTTCTTT. Its translation is CAISEGVGAEAFF. The V and J genes are TRBV10-3 and TRBJ1-1, with unresolved D. V was clipped by 2 bases and J by 8 bases, with 12 bases between them. Germline V gives CDR1 ENHRY, CDR2 SYGVKD. This CDR3 has 13 residues.

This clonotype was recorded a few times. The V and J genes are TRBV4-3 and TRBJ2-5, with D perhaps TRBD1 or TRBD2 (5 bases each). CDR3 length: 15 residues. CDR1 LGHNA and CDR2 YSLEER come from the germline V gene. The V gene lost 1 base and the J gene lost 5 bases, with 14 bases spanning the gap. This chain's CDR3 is CASSQAVTGGETQYF. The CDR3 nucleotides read TGCGCCAGCAGCCAAGCTGTAACAGGCGGGGAGACCCAGTACTTC.

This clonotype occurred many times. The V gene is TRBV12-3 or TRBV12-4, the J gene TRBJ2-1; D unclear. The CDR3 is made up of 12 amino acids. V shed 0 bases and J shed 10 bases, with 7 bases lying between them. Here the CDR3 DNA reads TGTGCCAGCAGTTTAGCGGGAAGGGAGCAGTTCTTC. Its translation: CASSLAGREQFF.

DNA of the CDR3: TGTGCCAGCCGAAATGACAGGGGCCCCGGGGAGCTGTTTTTT. Translation gives CASRNDRGPGELFF. The chain employs TRBV6-2 or TRBV6-3 and TRBJ2-2; 8 nucleotides agree with TRBD1. Germline V gives CDR1 MNHEY, CDR2 SVGEGT. The CDR3 totals 14 residues. V shed 8 bases and J 6 bases; nucleotides not matched to a gene: 8.

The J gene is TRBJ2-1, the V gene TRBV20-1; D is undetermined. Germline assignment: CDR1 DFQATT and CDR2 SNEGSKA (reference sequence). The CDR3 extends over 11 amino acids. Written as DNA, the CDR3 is TGCAGCACTATCCCCCACAATGAGCAGTTCTTC. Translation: CSTIPHNEQFF.

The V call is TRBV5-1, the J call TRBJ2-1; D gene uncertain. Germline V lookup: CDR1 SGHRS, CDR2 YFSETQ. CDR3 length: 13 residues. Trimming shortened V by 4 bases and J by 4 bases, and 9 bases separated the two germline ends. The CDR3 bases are TGCGCCAGCAGCCCGGATCTGTACAATGAGCAGTTCTTC. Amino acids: CASSPDLYNEQFF.

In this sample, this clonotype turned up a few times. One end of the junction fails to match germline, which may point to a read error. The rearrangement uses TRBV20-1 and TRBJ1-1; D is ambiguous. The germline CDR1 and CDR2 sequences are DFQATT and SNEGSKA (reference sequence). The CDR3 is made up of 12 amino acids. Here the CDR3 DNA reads TGCAGTGCTCGAGATATTAACACTGAAGCTTTCTTT. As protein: CSARDINTEAFF.

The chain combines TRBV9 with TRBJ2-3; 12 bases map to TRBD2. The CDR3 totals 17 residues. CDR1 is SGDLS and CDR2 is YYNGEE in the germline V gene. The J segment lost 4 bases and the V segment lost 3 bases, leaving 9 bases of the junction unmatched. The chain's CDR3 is CASSDRLAGERADTQYF. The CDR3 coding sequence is TGTGCCAGCAGCGATCGACTAGCGGGAGAGAGGGCAGATACGCAGTATTTT.

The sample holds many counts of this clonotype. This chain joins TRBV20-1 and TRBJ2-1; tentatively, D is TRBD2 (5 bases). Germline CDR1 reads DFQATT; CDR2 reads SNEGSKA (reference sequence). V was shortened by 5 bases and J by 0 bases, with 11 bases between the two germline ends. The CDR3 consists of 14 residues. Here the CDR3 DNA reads TGCAGTGCTCTAGCTTTTAGCTCCTACAATGAGCAGTTCTTC. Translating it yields CSALAFSSYNEQFF.

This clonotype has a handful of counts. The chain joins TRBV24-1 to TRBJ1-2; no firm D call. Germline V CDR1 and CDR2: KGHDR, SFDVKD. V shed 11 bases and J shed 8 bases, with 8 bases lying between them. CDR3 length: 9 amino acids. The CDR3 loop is CASAGGYTF. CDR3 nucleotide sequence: TGTGCCAGCGCGGGGGGCTACACCTTC.

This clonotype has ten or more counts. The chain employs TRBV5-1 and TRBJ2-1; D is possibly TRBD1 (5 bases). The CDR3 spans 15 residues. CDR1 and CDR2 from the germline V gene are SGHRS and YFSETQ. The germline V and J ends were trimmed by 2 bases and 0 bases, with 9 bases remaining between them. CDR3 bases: TGCGCCAGCAGCTTTGACAGTAGCTCCTACAATGAGCAGTTCTTC. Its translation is CASSFDSSSYNEQFF.

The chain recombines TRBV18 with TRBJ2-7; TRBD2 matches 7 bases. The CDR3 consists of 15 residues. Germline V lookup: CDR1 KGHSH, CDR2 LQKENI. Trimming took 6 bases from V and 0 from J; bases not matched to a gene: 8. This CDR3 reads CASSLFRDYSYEQYF. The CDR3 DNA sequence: TGTGCCAGCTCGCTATTCCGGGACTACTCCTACGAGCAGTACTTC.

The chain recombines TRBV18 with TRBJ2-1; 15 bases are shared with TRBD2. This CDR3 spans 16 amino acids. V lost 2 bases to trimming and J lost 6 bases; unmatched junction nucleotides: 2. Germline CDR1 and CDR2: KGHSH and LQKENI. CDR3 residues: CASSPMGLAGGNEQFF. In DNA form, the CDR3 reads TGTGCCAGCTCACCAATGGGACTAGCGGGAGGCAATGAGCAGTTCTTC. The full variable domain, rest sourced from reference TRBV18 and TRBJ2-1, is NAGVMQNPRHLVRRRGQEARLRCSPMKGHSHVYWYRQLPEEGLKFMVYLQKENIIDESGMPKERFSAEFPKEGPSILRIQQVVRGDSAAYFCASSPMGLAGGNEQFFGPGTRLTVL.

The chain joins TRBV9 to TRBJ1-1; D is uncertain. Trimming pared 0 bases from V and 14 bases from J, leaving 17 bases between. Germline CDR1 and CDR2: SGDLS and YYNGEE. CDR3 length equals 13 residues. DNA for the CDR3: TGTGCCAGCAGCGTAGACAGCACCCGGGAAAGCTTCTTT. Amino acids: CASSVDSTRESFF.

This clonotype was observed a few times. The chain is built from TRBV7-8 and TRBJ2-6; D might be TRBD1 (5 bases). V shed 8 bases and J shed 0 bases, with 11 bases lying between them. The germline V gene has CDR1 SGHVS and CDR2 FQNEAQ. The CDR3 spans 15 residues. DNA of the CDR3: TGTGCCAGCGTATCACAGGTCTCTGGGGCCAACGTCCTGACTTTC. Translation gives CASVSQVSGANVLTF.

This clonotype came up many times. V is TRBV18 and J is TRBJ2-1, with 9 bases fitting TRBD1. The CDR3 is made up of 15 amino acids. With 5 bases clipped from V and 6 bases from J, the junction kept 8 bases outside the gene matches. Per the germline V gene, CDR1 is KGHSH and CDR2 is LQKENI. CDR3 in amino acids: CASSSGQGASNEQFF. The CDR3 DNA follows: TGTGCCAGCTCATCGGGACAGGGAGCAAGCAATGAGCAGTTCTTC.

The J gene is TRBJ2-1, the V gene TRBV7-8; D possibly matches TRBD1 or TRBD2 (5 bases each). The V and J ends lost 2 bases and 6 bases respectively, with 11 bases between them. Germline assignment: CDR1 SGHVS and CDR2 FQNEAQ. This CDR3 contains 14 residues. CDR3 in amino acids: CASSLIGTTNEQFF. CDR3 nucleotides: TGTGCCAGCAGCTTAATAGGGACGACCAATGAGCAGTTCTTC. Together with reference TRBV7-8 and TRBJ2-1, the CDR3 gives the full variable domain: GAGVSQSPRYKVAKRGQDVALRCDPISGHVSLFWYQQALGQGPEFLTYFQNEAQLDKSGLPSDRFFAERPEGSVSTLKIQRTQQEDSAVYLCASSLIGTTNEQFFGPGTRLTVL.

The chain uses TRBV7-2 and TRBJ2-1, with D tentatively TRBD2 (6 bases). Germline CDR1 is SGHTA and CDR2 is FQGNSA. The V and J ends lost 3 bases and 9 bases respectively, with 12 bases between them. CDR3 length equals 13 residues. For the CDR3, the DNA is TGTGCCAGCAGCTTCGGGACTCATGCTGAGCAGTTCTTC. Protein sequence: CASSFGTHAEQFF.

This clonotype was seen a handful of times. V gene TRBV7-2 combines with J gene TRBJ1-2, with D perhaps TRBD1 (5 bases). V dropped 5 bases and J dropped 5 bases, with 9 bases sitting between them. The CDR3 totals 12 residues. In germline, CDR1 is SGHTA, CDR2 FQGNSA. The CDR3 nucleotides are TGTGCCAGCAGCGGGGGGAAGTATGGCTACACCTTC. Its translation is CASSGGKYGYTF.